This TCR beta chain was documented in a study of response to subunit inactivated influenza vaccine (dated by TCRdb to between 2018 and 2020). Context from the whole study: To follow how T cells responded to a trivalent subunit inactivated influenza vaccine, the researchers relied on deep quantitative profiling of the T cell receptor repertoire. What the study reported, not specific to this receptor: The authors proposed that each seasonal influenza vaccination may bring in only a limited number of new T cells.

Spanning cysteine to phenylalanine, the CDR3 consists of 16 amino acids. Just CDR3 DNA is preserved here, 48 bases in frame from base 1. A distance of 17 bases separates the germline ends of V and J, which lose 5 bases and 0 bases respectively. From the germline V gene (reference sequence), CDR1 is DFQATT and CDR2 is SNEGSKA. The library was obtained by RT-PCR. The sequencing machine was an Illumina HiSeq 2500. TCRdb cleaned the public reads at Q25 with fastp, built clones with MiXCR and kept in-frame beta chains. Here each entry gathers all rows of one CDR3 protein and keeps the most common genes and DNA. A total of 600,000 to 700,000 distinct CDR3 sequences appear in this sample, approximately 14% of them only once. The ten largest clones represent around 7.6% of the sample. In the case of this clonotype: Its binding antigen is unknown. No clone much larger than this one lies a single base away; base qualities are absent.

The sequence derives from a man in his fifties or sixties who received an inactivated influenza vaccine. Donor details come from another sample of the same person, matched by shared clones. The starting material was PBMCs from blood, obtained 14 days before vaccination. This receptor chain uses TRBV20-1 and TRBJ2-1; TRBD1 is a weak D gene call, 6 bases matching. The sequenced DNA is TGCAGTGCTGGGGGCGGCTTCCTGAGCTCCTACAATGAGCAGTTCTTC. This sequence encodes CSAGGGFLSSYNEQFF.